Listed here are 21 T cell receptor beta chains from one sample, sequenced in a study of glioma-infiltrating T cells. Using RNA template, CDR3s of TCR alpha and beta were amplified with iRepertoire arm-PCR. Via MiXCR, TCRdb re-called the multiplex PCR reads, giving one row per CDR3 protein. Of tens of thousands of distinct CDR3 sequences listed, 40% are singletons. Sequencing used glioma tissue, nonneoplastic brain tissue, or PBMCs (not recorded which). The receptors were sampled from a human donor with low-grade glioma or glioblastoma, undergoing nonglioma brain surgery, or in good health (not recorded which).

Remarks on this clonotype: A much larger clone lies a single base off, so this may be a read error. The chain carries TRBV12-3 or TRBV12-4 and TRBJ2-3, with D possibly called TRBD1 or TRBD2 (5 bases each). The CDR3 contains 14 residues. V was trimmed by 3 bases and J by 4 bases, leaving 11 bases between them. The CDR3 coding sequence is TGTGCCAGCAGTTTTGGACTGGGGGCAGATACGCAGTATTTT. It codes for CASSFGLGADTQYF.

This clonotype was found a few times. The chain carries TRBV19 and TRBJ2-1; 8 positions match TRBD2. The germline V gene encodes CDR1 LNHDA and CDR2 SQIVND (reference sequence). The CDR3 covers 16 residues. V shed 8 bases, J shed 4 bases, and the junction held 13 bases outside the gene matches. The CDR3 region has the DNA TGTGCCAGTGGTAAGGTAGCGGGACCGACATACAATGAGCAGTTCTTC. Translated: CASGKVAGPTYNEQFF.

Many counts were recorded for this clonotype. The chain is built from TRBV28 and TRBJ2-1, with TRBD1 identical over 8 bases. The germline gives CDR1 MDHEN, CDR2 SYDVKM. With V trimmed by 7 bases and J by 12 bases, 14 bases remained unmatched. The CDR3 runs to 14 residues. The chain's CDR3 is CASTGQVDLPRQFF. Written as DNA, the CDR3 is TGTGCCAGCACGGGACAGGTCGATCTACCCCGGCAGTTCTTC.

Details on this clonotype: This may stem from a read error, because a much larger clone lies one nucleotide away. The rearrangement links TRBV19 to TRBJ2-1; 7 nucleotides match TRBD2. Germline V gives CDR1 LNHDA, CDR2 SQIVND (reference sequence). With 4 bases clipped from V and 10 bases from J, the junction kept 13 bases outside the gene matches. The CDR3 extends over 15 amino acids. CDR3: CASSRPSGRDHEQFF. In nucleotides, the CDR3 is TGTGCCAGTAGTAGGCCTTCGGGGAGGGACCACGAGCAGTTCTTC.

The V and J genes are TRBV7-6 and TRBJ1-1; D not certain. In germline, CDR1 is SGHVS, CDR2 FNYEAQ. CDR3 length: 13 residues. Trimming removed 4 bases from V and 5 bases from J, with 11 bases in between. CDR3 sequence: CASSSEEKTEAFF. The CDR3 DNA reads as TGTGCCAGCAGCTCAGAGGAGAAGACTGAAGCTTTCTTT.

This clonotype was counted at least ten times. This chain joins TRBV6-4 and TRBJ2-1; possibly TRBD1 or TRBD2 for D (5 bases each). CDR3 length equals 14 residues. Trimming removed 4 bases at V and 6 bases at J, with 13 bases between. Germline CDR1 and CDR2: MRHNA and SNTAGT. CDR3 region: CASSARDPINEQFF. The CDR3 DNA is TGTGCCAGCAGTGCCCGGGACCCTATCAATGAGCAGTTCTTC.

This clonotype was counted ten times or more. The CDR3 DNA reads as TGTGCCAGCAGCTATAGGCGGGCTCAAGAGACCCAGTACTTC. This translates into CASSYRRAQETQYF. This chain uses TRBV7-9 with TRBJ2-5; D is possibly TRBD2 (5 bases). Germline V gene data show CDR1 as SEHNR and CDR2 as FQNEAQ (reference sequence). There are 14 residues in the CDR3. With 4 bases removed from V and 2 bases from J, the gap between germline ends came to 11 bases. Supplemented by reference TRBV7-9 and TRBJ2-5, the full variable domain reads DTGVSQNPRHKITKRGQNVTFRCDPISEHNRLYWYRQTLGQGPEFLTYFQNEAQLEKSRLLSDRFSAERPKGSFSTLEIQRTEQGDSAMYLCASSYRRAQETQYFGPGTRLLVL.

This clonotype was counted at least ten times. This chain joins TRBV27 and TRBJ2-7, with 7 bases fitting TRBD1. The junction had 13 bases not matched to a gene; V was cut back by 10 bases and J by 7 bases. CDR1 and CDR2 (germline): MNHEY, SMNVEV (reference sequence). The CDR3 totals 13 residues. The CDR3 nucleotides are TGTGCCACGAGACAAGACAGGGCGTCTGAGCAGTACTTC. Translation: CATRQDRASEQYF.

This clonotype was seen a single time. A read error may produce the germline difference seen at one junction end. The CDR3 sequence is CATSTDVGGGNIIYF. The DNA for the CDR3 is TGTGCCACCAGCACAGATGTGGGAGGAGGAAACATCATATATTTT. The rearrangement joins TRBV15 to TRBJ1-3, with unresolved D. Per the germline V gene, CDR1 is LNHNV and CDR2 is YYDKDF (reference sequence). This CDR3 comprises 15 residues.

This clonotype was seen repeatedly, ten times or more. The chain employs TRBV5-4 and TRBJ2-7; 8 nucleotides line up with TRBD1. CDR1 and CDR2 (germline): SGHNT, YYREEE (reference sequence). The CDR3 has 13 residues. The junction had 2 bases not matched to a gene; V was cut back by 4 bases and J by 2 bases. CDR3: CASSEQGAYEQYF. In DNA, the CDR3 is TGTGCCAGCAGCGAACAGGGGGCCTACGAGCAGTACTTC.

The chain carries TRBV29-1 and TRBJ1-2; TRBD1 matches 9 bases. Per the germline V gene, CDR1 is SQVTM and CDR2 is ANQGSEA. Trimming took 3 bases from V and 4 from J; bases not matched to a gene: 6. There are 14 residues in the CDR3. In DNA, the CDR3 is TGCAGCGTTGAGATGGGACAGGGACCCTATGGCTACACCTTC. Its protein product is CSVEMGQGPYGYTF.

CDR3 DNA sequence: TGTGCCAGCAGTTACGTCAGACGGGAGACCCAGTACTTC. It yields the protein CASSYVRRETQYF. The chain couples TRBV6-2 or TRBV6-3 to TRBJ2-5, with unresolved D. The CDR3 is 13 residues long. Trimming removed 2 bases from V and 5 bases from J, with 9 bases in between. CDR1 and CDR2 (germline): MNHEY, SVGEGT.

With respect to this clonotype: A much larger clonotype is one base distant, so this may be a read error. The chain employs TRBV30 and TRBJ1-1; D remains ambiguous. This CDR3 is 12 amino acids long. The germline gives CDR1 GTSNPN, CDR2 SVGIG (reference sequence). The CDR3 DNA reads TGTGCCTGGAGTGTGGCTCGCACTGAAGCTTCCTTT. Translated: CAWSVARTEASF.

About this clonotype: A much larger clonotype is one base distant, so this may be a read error. The chain uses TRBV3-1 and TRBJ2-1; TRBD2 agrees at 9 bases. V was pared by 5 bases and J by 2 bases, with 4 bases of the junction left unmatched. Germline CDR1 reads LGHDT; CDR2 reads YNNKEL (reference sequence). The CDR3 loop spans 15 amino acids. The chain's CDR3 is CASSIIAGAYNEQFF. The CDR3 coding sequence is TGTGCCAGCAGCATAATAGCGGGAGCCTACAATGAGCAGTTCTTC.

This clonotype was seen many times. This chain joins TRBV20-1 and TRBJ2-1, with TRBD1 matching 8 bases. The germline V gene encodes CDR1 DFQATT and CDR2 SNEGSKA (reference sequence). Trimming at V came to 5 bases and at J to 8 bases, leaving 11 bases not matched to a gene. The CDR3 contains 14 residues. This CDR3 reads CSAEDRGRAHEQFF. In DNA, the CDR3 is TGCAGTGCTGAAGACAGGGGTAGGGCTCATGAGCAGTTCTTC.

This clonotype was counted at least ten times. The chain links TRBV6-2 or TRBV6-3 to TRBJ2-1; the D gene could be TRBD1 or TRBD2 (5 bases each). Germline V lookup: CDR1 MNHEY, CDR2 SVGEGT. V lost 6 bases and J 12 bases, leaving 15 bases between the germline ends. The CDR3 loop spans 12 amino acids. This chain's CDR3 is CASSSRDLTQFF. The DNA of the CDR3 is TGTGCCAGCAGCTCCAGGGACCTTACGCAGTTCTTC.

The chain joins TRBV5-5 to TRBJ1-4, with a tentative D call TRBD1 (5 bases). The CDR3 is 13 amino acids. Germline CDR1 reads SGHKS; CDR2 reads YYEKEE (reference sequence). V was pared by 5 bases and J by 7 bases, with 12 bases between. The CDR3 region is CASSYRGGEKLFF. CDR3 nucleotides: TGTGCCAGCAGTTATCGGGGCGGTGAAAAACTGTTTTTT.

In regard to this clonotype: The junction and the germline gene differ at one end; a read error may be behind it. V and J are TRBV15 and TRBJ2-3; no clear D gene. Per the germline V gene, CDR1 is LNHNV and CDR2 is YYDKDF (reference sequence). This CDR3 comprises 18 residues. The CDR3 DNA follows: TGTGCCGCCAGCAGAGATACCATAGCAGGAGCACCCACAGATACGCAGTATTTT. Encoded protein: CAASRDTIAGAPTDTQYF.

This clonotype was observed at least ten times. This chain joins TRBV11-2 and TRBJ1-2; D call uncertain. Trimming stripped 5 bases from V and 3 bases from J, with 16 bases between. The CDR3 runs 15 residues. Germline V CDR1 and CDR2: SGHAT, FQNNGV. In DNA form, the CDR3 reads TGTGCCAGCAGCCTCGGCCTGGGAACTTACTATGGCTACACCTTC. Protein: CASSLGLGTYYGYTF.

J is TRBJ2-1 and V is TRBV24-1; 8 bases line up with TRBD1. This CDR3 spans 15 amino acids. Germline V gives CDR1 KGHDR, CDR2 SFDVKD. Trimming cost V 5 bases and J 0 bases; bases outside gene matches: 2. CDR3 in DNA: TGTGCCACCAGTGGAACAGGGGGCTCCTACAATGAGCAGTTCTTC. Protein product: CATSGTGGSYNEQFF.

This clonotype was found once. Since no conserved phenylalanine or tryptophan closes the CDR3, a read error is the likely cause. The V gene is TRBV28, the J gene TRBJ1-5; the D gene is possibly TRBD1 (6 bases). The length of the CDR3 is 16 residues. Germline V gene data show CDR1 as MDHEN and CDR2 as SYDVKM. The CDR3 DNA sequence: TGTGCCAGCAGTGGTACAGGGTCCATCATACATCATCCCCAGCATATT. It codes for CASSGTGSIIHHPQHI.